Below, 27 T cell receptor beta chains from the same sample are listed, as sequenced in a study of regulatory T cells in long-lasting Graves disease. Time point reported: newly diagnosed GD, antithyroid drugs for less than 3 months. RNA isolated from PBMCs was used to make the TCR library. Arm-PCR of CDR3 regions and iRepertoire HTBI primers were used to build TCR beta libraries. TCRdb called the multiplex PCR reads again in MiXCR, with one record for every CDR3 protein. The sample records 350,000 to 550,000 distinct CDR3 sequences, 16% being singletons. The data were also submitted as part of a second study, on T cells in Graves' hyperthyroidism and ophthalmopathy.

The sample was peripheral blood mononuclear cells (PBMCs), taken at new diagnosis, from a patient treated with antithyroid drugs. All receptors derive from a young woman with Graves disease.

This clonotype showed up many times. V and J are TRBV28 and TRBJ2-4; 8 bases map to TRBD2. Looked up from germline, CDR1 is MDHEN and CDR2 is SYDVKM. This CDR3 has 19 residues. V trimming: 5 bases; J trimming: 7 bases; junction bases outside the gene matches: 22. The CDR3 protein is CASSPPPPGLVRGFNIQYF. CDR3 nucleotide sequence: TGTGCCAGCAGTCCACCCCCCCCGGGACTAGTAAGAGGATTCAACATTCAGTACTTC.

This chain uses TRBV6-2 or TRBV6-3 with TRBJ2-3, with 8 bases fitting TRBD2. The CDR3 contains 15 residues. Germline V gives CDR1 MNHEY, CDR2 SVGEGT. Losses at the gene ends were 6 bases for V and 0 bases for J; bases not matched to a gene: 5. The CDR3 coding sequence is TGTGCCAGCAGGCAAAGCGGGAGCAGCACAGATACGCAGTATTTT. Its translation: CASRQSGSSTDTQYF.

This clonotype was detected many times. This sequence joins TRBV12-3 or TRBV12-4 and TRBJ2-1; 9 nucleotides agree with TRBD1. The CDR3 totals 14 residues. Trimming removed 6 bases from V and 6 bases from J; junction bases left unmatched: 6. Here the CDR3 DNA reads TGTGCCAGCAGGGCCGGGACAGGGTCCAATGAGCAGTTCTTC. Its protein is CASRAGTGSNEQFF.

The sample holds a few counts of this clonotype. The DNA for the CDR3 is TGTGCCAGCAGCCATCCGGGACTAGCGGCCAATGAGCAGTTCTTC. It encodes CASSHPGLAANEQFF. The chain links TRBV7-9 to TRBJ2-1, with 11 bases aligning to TRBD2. CDR3 length: 15 amino acids. The germline V gene encodes CDR1 SEHNR and CDR2 FQNEAQ (reference sequence). The J segment lost 6 bases and the V segment lost 5 bases, leaving 6 bases of the junction unmatched. The complete variable domain, with remaining parts taken from reference TRBV7-9 and TRBJ2-1, reads DTGVSQNPRHKITKRGQNVTFRCDPISEHNRLYWYRQTLGQGPEFLTYFQNEAQLEKSRLLSDRFSAERPKGSFSTLEIQRTEQGDSAMYLCASSHPGLAANEQFFGPGTRLTVL.

The sample holds a few counts of this clonotype. The chain is built from TRBV7-3 and TRBJ1-2; D ambiguous. Trimming removed 5 bases at V and 6 bases at J, with 13 bases between. The CDR3 length is 13 residues. The V gene's germline CDR1 is SGHTA and CDR2 FQGTGA. CDR3 coding DNA: TGTGCCAGCAGCGTGGGTCCAGATAATGGCTACACCTTC. It codes for CASSVGPDNGYTF.

This clonotype was counted many times. This chain connects TRBV18 to TRBJ2-7; D gene uncertain. The CDR3 has 12 residues. V was cut by 8 bases and J by 4 bases, with 12 bases left in between. Looked up from germline, CDR1 is KGHSH and CDR2 is LQKENI. The CDR3 DNA reads TGTGCCAGCAGCCCAGACGTGTACGAGCAGTACTTC. As protein: CASSPDVYEQYF.

This clonotype appeared many times. This rearrangement joins TRBV10-3 to TRBJ2-7, with D perhaps TRBD2 (6 bases). Germline CDR1 and CDR2: ENHRY and SYGVKD. The CDR3 sequence is 14 residues long. Trimming removed 6 bases at V and 2 bases at J, with 14 bases between. DNA for the CDR3: TGTGCCATCAGCCCTAGCGACCTTACCTACGAGCAGTACTTC. This codes for CAISPSDLTYEQYF.

This clonotype was picked up many times. The chain combines TRBV28 with TRBJ1-1; the D is unclear. Trimming cost V 7 bases and J 0 bases, with 6 bases left between them. This CDR3 has 12 amino acids. Germline V gene lookup returns CDR1 MDHEN and CDR2 SYDVKM. CDR3 loop: CASKLLNTEAFF. The CDR3 DNA reads TGTGCCAGCAAGCTCTTGAACACTGAAGCTTTCTTT. Variable domain in full (rest from reference TRBV28 and TRBJ1-1): DVKVTQSSRYLVKRTGEKVFLECVQDMDHENMFWYRQDPGLGLRLIYFSYDVKMKEKGDIPEGYSVSREKKERFSLILESASTNQTSMYLCASKLLNTEAFFGQGTRLTVV.

This clonotype was counted a few times. A single base separates this from a much larger clone, so it may be a read error. The gene calls are TRBV7-9 and TRBJ2-7; D may be TRBD2 (6 bases). V was pared by 4 bases and J by 3 bases, with 10 bases between. CDR1 is SEHNR, CDR2 FQNEAQ, per germline (reference sequence). The CDR3 length is 13 residues. DNA for the CDR3: TGTGCCAGCAGCTCGGGACTGAACTACGAGCAGTACTTC. This codes for CASSSGLNYEQYF. Variable domain in full (rest from reference TRBV7-9 and TRBJ2-7): DTGVSQNPRHKITKRGQNVTFRCDPISEHNRLYWYRQTLGQGPEFLTYFQNEAQLEKSRLLSDRFSAERPKGSFSTLEIQRTEQGDSAMYLCASSSGLNYEQYFGPGTRLTVT.

This clonotype was seen many times. The chain combines TRBV28 with TRBJ2-1, with 7 bases identical to TRBD1. This CDR3 contains 12 residues. CDR1 is MDHEN and CDR2 is SYDVKM in the germline V gene. J was trimmed by 7 bases and V by 6 bases; bases with no gene match: 3. Here the CDR3 reads CASRTGPNEQFF. The CDR3 DNA reads TGTGCCAGCAGGACAGGGCCTAATGAGCAGTTCTTC.

This clonotype was counted many times. CDR3 protein: CASKSGRERGKNIQYF. CDR3 sequence (DNA): TGTGCCAGCAAATCGGGGCGGGAGAGGGGCAAAAACATTCAGTACTTC. The chain uses TRBV7-8 and TRBJ2-4, with TRBD2 identical over 7 bases. This CDR3 has 16 residues. J gave up 3 bases and V 7 bases, and 12 bases lay outside the gene matches. Germline V CDR1 and CDR2: SGHVS, FQNEAQ.

This clonotype was seen ten or more times. The chain couples TRBV28 to TRBJ2-1, with a tentative D call TRBD1 (5 bases). The V end lost 3 bases, the J end lost 0 bases, and 24 bases lay between the germline ends. The CDR3 sequence is 20 residues long. Germline V CDR1 and CDR2: MDHEN, SYDVKM. The CDR3 is CASSFPLYTMTESSYNEQFF. Written as DNA, the CDR3 is TGTGCCAGCAGTTTCCCTCTTTATACCATGACAGAGAGCTCCTACAATGAGCAGTTCTTC.

This clonotype was found many times. V and J are TRBV11-3 and TRBJ1-4; D perhaps matches TRBD1 (6 bases). The length of the CDR3 is 14 residues. V shed 4 bases and J shed 5 bases, with 11 bases lying between them. Germline CDR1 SGHNT, CDR2 YENEEA. CDR3 sequence reads: CASSSGQRNEKLFF. The CDR3 DNA follows: TGTGCCAGCAGCTCCGGACAGAGAAATGAAAAACTGTTTTTT.

This clonotype has at least ten counts. This chain links TRBV6-5 with TRBJ2-5, with D perhaps TRBD2 (6 bases). CDR1 and CDR2 (germline): MNHEY, SVGAGI. CDR3 size: 14 residues. Trimming took 4 bases from V and 2 from J, leaving 11 bases between them. CDR3 DNA sequence: TGTGCCAGCAGTTTCTTGAGCGGGCAAGAGACCCAGTACTTC. This sequence encodes CASSFLSGQETQYF.

J is TRBJ2-3 and V is TRBV9; the D call may be TRBD1 or TRBD2 (5 bases each). V was shortened by 0 bases and J by 2 bases, with 7 bases between the two germline ends. The germline gives CDR1 SGDLS, CDR2 YYNGEE. The CDR3 is 14 residues long. Here the CDR3 reads CASSVAGLTDTQYF. The CDR3 coding sequence is TGTGCCAGCAGCGTAGCGGGGCTCACAGATACGCAGTATTTT.

This clonotype was seen at least ten times. This chain joins TRBV12-5 and TRBJ2-2; TRBD1 is a possible D gene (5 bases). The CDR3 totals 18 residues. Trimming shortened V by 1 base and J by 0 bases, and 15 bases separated the two germline ends. Looked up from germline, CDR1 is LGHNT and CDR2 is FRNRAP. CDR3 amino acids: CASGLASKGLTNTGELFF. The CDR3 DNA reads as TGTGCTAGTGGTTTGGCATCAAAGGGGCTTACGAACACCGGGGAGCTGTTTTTT.

This clonotype was counted ten times or more. The CDR3 bases are TGTGCCAGCAGTTTACCCGCTACCAAGGGACTCAGAAGCAATGAGCAGTTCTTC. Protein sequence: CASSLPATKGLRSNEQFF. This chain connects TRBV12-3 or TRBV12-4 to TRBJ2-1, with D perhaps TRBD2 (6 bases). Trimming removed 2 bases from V and 6 bases from J, with 23 bases in between. The CDR3 consists of 18 residues.

The J gene is TRBJ2-5, the V gene TRBV12-3 or TRBV12-4; the D gene could be TRBD1 or TRBD2 (7 bases each). Trimming removed 8 bases from V and 4 bases from J, with 23 bases in between. This CDR3 contains 16 residues. For the CDR3, the DNA is TGTGCCAGCGGTCCTTTGGGGAGGGGGCGCCTAGAGACCCAGTACTTC. Residues: CASGPLGRGRLETQYF.

This clonotype has a handful of counts. The rearrangement joins TRBV20-1 to TRBJ2-1; D ambiguous. The V end was cut by 6 bases, the J end by 1 base, with 13 bases between. The CDR3 extends over 14 amino acids. The germline CDR1 and CDR2 sequences are DFQATT and SNEGSKA (reference sequence). CDR3 in amino acids: CSATSGPSYNEQFF. The CDR3, as DNA: TGCAGTGCCACCTCAGGACCTTCCTACAATGAGCAGTTCTTC.

This clonotype was observed a few times. The V and J genes are TRBV6-1 and TRBJ1-6, with 9 bases matching TRBD1. Germline V gives CDR1 MNHNS, CDR2 SASEGT. CDR3 length: 15 amino acids. Trimming cost V 7 bases and J 9 bases; bases outside gene matches: 10. CDR3 nucleotide sequence: TGTGCCAGCAAACCCACAGGGGGCACGGGTTCACCCCTCCACTTT. Translating it yields CASKPTGGTGSPLHF.

V gene TRBV28 combines with J gene TRBJ2-2; 11 positions agree with TRBD2. Germline V lookup: CDR1 MDHEN, CDR2 SYDVKM. The CDR3 covers 17 residues. J was trimmed by 4 bases and V by 7 bases; bases with no gene match: 11. The CDR3 bases are TGTGCCAGCACCCACTTGGGACTAGCGGAGAGCACCGGGGAGCTGTTTTTT. It yields the protein CASTHLGLAESTGELFF. The full variable domain, its missing parts supplied by reference TRBV28 and TRBJ2-2, is DVKVTQSSRYLVKRTGEKVFLECVQDMDHENMFWYRQDPGLGLRLIYFSYDVKMKEKGDIPEGYSVSREKKERFSLILESASTNQTSMYLCASTHLGLAESTGELFFGEGSRLTVL.

This clonotype was seen many times. The genes are TRBV30 and TRBJ1-2, with 11 nucleotides matching TRBD1. The V gene end was trimmed by 7 bases and the J gene end by 7 bases; junction bases not matched to a gene: 5. The CDR3 loop spans 12 amino acids. Germline values: CDR1 GTSNPN, CDR2 SVGIG (reference sequence). The CDR3 here is CALGQGAGGYTF. In nucleotides, the CDR3 is TGTGCCTTAGGACAGGGGGCTGGTGGCTACACCTTC.

On this clonotype: Being one base from a much bigger clone, this may be a read error. V is TRBV6-1 and J is TRBJ2-7; 9 nucleotides line up with TRBD2. Germline V CDR1 and CDR2: MNHNS, SASEGT. CDR3 size: 16 residues. The CDR3 protein is CASSDPRGRASYEQCF. The CDR3 DNA sequence: TGTGCCAGCAGCGACCCCCGCGGGAGGGCATCCTACGAGCAGTGCTTC.

This clonotype was found many times. The chain is built from TRBV28 and TRBJ2-1; 7 nucleotides line up with TRBD2. V lost 5 bases, J lost 6 bases, and 4 bases stayed unmatched. Germline CDR1 reads MDHEN; CDR2 reads SYDVKM. CDR3 length: 13 residues. The CDR3 loop is CASSIRTSNEQFF. The CDR3 DNA is TGTGCCAGCAGTATCAGGACTAGCAATGAGCAGTTCTTC.

The chain joins TRBV6-1 to TRBJ2-1; 9 bases line up with TRBD2. The V and J ends lost 1 base and 6 bases, in that order; junction bases with no gene match: 4. The CDR3 loop spans 15 amino acids. Germline V gene sequence: CDR1 MNHNS, CDR2 SASEGT. The DNA for the CDR3 is TGTGCCAGCAGTGAAGGAGAAGCGGGGGGCAATGAGCAGTTCTTC. It is translated as CASSEGEAGGNEQFF.

The sample holds many counts of this clonotype. V gene TRBV20-1 combines with J gene TRBJ2-7; D may be TRBD1 (5 bases). Trimming cost V 3 bases and J 2 bases, with 14 bases left between them. This CDR3 is built from 14 residues. Germline V CDR1 and CDR2: DFQATT, SNEGSKA (reference sequence). This CDR3 is CSASSTQGTYEQYF. The CDR3, as DNA: TGCAGTGCTAGCTCGACCCAGGGTACCTACGAGCAGTACTTC.

In regard to this clonotype: At one end, the junction sequence differs from germline, possibly due to a read error. J is TRBJ2-7 and V is TRBV5-1; 8 nucleotides line up with TRBD2. Germline V gene sequence: CDR1 SGHRS, CDR2 YFSETQ. The CDR3 spans 16 residues. This CDR3 is CASNPWGFSGGPQQYF. The CDR3 bases are TGTGCCAGCAACCCTTGGGGTTTCTCGGGAGGGCCTCAGCAGTACTTC.